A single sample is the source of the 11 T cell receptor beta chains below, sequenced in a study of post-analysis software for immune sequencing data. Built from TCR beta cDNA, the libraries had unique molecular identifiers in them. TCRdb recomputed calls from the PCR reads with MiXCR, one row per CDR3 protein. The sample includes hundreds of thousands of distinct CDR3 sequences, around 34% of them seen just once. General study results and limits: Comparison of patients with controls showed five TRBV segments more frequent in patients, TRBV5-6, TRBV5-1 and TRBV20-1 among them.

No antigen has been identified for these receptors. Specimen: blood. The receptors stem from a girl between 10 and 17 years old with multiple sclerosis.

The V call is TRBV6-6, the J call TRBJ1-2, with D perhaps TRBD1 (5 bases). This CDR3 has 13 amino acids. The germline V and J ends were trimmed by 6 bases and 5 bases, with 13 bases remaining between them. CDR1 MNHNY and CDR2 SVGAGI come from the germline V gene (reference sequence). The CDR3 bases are TGTGCCAGCAGGCAGGGAGGCGGGTATGGCTACACCTTC. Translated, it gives CASRQGGGYGYTF.

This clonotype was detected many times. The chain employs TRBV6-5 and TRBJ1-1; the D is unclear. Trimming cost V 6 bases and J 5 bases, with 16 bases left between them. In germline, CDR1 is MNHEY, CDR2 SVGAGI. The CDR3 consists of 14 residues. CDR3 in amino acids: CASRDHREVTEAFF. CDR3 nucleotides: TGTGCCAGCAGGGATCATCGGGAGGTTACTGAAGCTTTCTTT.

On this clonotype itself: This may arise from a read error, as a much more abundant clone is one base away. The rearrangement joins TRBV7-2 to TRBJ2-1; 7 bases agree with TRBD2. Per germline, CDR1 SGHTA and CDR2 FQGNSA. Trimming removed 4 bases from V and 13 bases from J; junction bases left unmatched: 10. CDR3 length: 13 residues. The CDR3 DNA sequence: TGTGCCAGCAGCTGGAGTGGGGGGGAGACCCAGTTCTTC. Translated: CASSWSGGETQFF.

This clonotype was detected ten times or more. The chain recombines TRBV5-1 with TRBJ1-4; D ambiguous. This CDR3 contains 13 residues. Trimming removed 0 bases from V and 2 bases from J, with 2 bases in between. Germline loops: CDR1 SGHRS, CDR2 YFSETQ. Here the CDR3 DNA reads TGCGCCAGCAGCTTGGGCACTAATGAAAAACTGTTTTTT. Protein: CASSLGTNEKLFF.

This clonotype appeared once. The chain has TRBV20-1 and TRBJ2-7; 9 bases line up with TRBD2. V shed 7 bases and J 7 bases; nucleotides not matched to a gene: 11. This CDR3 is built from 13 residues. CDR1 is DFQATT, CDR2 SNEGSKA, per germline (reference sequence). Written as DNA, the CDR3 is TGCAGTGTCCAGAGTAGCGGGAGAAGGGAGCAGTACTTC. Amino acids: CSVQSSGRREQYF.

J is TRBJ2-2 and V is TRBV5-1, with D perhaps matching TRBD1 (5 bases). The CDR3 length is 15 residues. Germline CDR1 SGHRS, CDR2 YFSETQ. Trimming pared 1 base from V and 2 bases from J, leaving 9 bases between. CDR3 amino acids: CASSLRQPNTGELFF. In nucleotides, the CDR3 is TGCGCCAGCAGCTTGAGACAGCCTAACACCGGGGAGCTGTTTTTT.

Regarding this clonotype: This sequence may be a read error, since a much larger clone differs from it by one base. The CDR3 region has the DNA TGCGCCAGCAGACGGGGCGACACCAGGGAGCTGTTTTTT. Translation: CASRRGDTRELFF. The rearrangement uses TRBV10-1 and TRBJ2-2; D is tentatively TRBD1 or TRBD2 (5 bases each). Germline V gives CDR1 WNHNN, CDR2 SYGVQD (reference sequence). The CDR3 is made up of 13 amino acids.

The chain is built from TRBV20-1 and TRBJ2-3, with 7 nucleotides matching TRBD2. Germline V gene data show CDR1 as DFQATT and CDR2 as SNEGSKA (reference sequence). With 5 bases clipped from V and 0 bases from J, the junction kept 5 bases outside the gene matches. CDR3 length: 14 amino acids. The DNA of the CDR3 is TGCAGTGCTGAGGAGCGGGGAAGCACAGATACGCAGTATTTT. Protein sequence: CSAEERGSTDTQYF.

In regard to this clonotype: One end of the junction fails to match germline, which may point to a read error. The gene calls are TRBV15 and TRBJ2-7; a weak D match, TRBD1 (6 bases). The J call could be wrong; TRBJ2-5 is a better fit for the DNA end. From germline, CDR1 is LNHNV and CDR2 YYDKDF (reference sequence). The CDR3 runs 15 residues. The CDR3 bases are TGCGCCACCAGCAGAGACCCGGGACATCAAAAGACCCAGTACTTC. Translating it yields CATSRDPGHQKTQYF.

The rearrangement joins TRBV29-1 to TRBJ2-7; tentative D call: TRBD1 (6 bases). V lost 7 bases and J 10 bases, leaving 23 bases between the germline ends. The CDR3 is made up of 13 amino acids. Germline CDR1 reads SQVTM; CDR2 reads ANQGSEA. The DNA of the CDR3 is TGCAGCGCCATATCAGGGGACCGGGACGGCCAGTACTTC. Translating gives CSAISGDRDGQYF.

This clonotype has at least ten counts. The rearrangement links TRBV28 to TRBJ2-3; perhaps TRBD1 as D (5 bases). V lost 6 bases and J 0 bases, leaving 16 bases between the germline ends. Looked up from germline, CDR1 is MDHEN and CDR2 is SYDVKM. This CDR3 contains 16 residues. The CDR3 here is CASRPTKGPSTDTQYF. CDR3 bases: TGTGCCAGCAGGCCAACCAAGGGGCCGAGCACAGATACGCAGTATTTT.